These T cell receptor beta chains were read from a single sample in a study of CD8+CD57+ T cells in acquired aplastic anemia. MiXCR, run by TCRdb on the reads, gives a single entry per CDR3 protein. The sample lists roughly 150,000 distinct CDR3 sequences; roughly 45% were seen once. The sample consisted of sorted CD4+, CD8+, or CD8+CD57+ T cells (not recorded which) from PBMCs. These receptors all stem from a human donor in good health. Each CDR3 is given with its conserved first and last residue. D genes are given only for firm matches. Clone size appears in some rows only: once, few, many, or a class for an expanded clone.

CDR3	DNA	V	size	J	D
CASSEGPKHEQFF	TGTGCCAGCAGCGAGGGGCCAAAACATGAGCAGTTCTTC	TRBV9	NA	TRBJ2-1	NA
CASSKTGGQETQYF	TGTGCCAGCAGTAAGACAGGGGGGCAAGAGACCCAGTACTTC	TRBV6-1	many	TRBJ2-5	TRBD1
CSVTNIDRGQETQYF	TGCAGCGTGACCAACATCGACAGGGGGCAAGAGACCCAGTACTTC	TRBV29-1	NA	TRBJ2-5	TRBD1
CASTGNTGELFF	TGTGCCAGCACAGGGAACACCGGGGAGCTGTTTTTT	TRBV6-1	many	TRBJ2-2	NA
CASSEDRGRANTQYF	TGTGCCAGCAGTGAAGACAGGGGGCGTGCGAATACGCAGTATTTT	TRBV2	NA	TRBJ2-3	TRBD1
CASSGSGFEQYF	TGTGCCAGCAGTGGATCGGGGTTCGAGCAGTACTTC	TRBV12-3/TRBV12-4	many	TRBJ2-7	NA
CASSLGGPRRQGVSGELFF	TGTGCCAGCAGCTTAGGGGGGCCGCGGCGACAGGGGGTTTCCGGGGAGCTGTTTTTT	TRBV11-2	few	TRBJ2-2	TRBD1
CASQVQGARGQPQHF	TGTGCCAGCCAAGTTCAGGGGGCTCGCGGGCAGCCCCAGCATTTT	TRBV19	NA	TRBJ1-5	TRBD1
CASSGGRGSEKLFF	TGTGCCAGCAGTGGAGGCAGGGGGTCTGAAAAACTGTTTTTT	TRBV2	many	TRBJ1-4	TRBD1
CASSGTGTGRTYNEQFF	TGTGCCAGCAGCGGGACCGGGACAGGGAGGACCTACAATGAGCAGTTCTTC	TRBV4-2	few	TRBJ2-1	TRBD1
CASNSGGVNEKLFF	TGCGCCAGCAACTCAGGGGGGGTTAATGAAAAACTGTTTTTT	TRBV5-1	many	TRBJ1-4	TRBD1
CASSLSGRDGYTF	TGTGCCAGCAGTTTATCCGGAAGGGATGGCTACACCTTC	TRBV27	few	TRBJ1-2	NA
CATDPGLVDNEQFF	TGTGCCACCGATCCGGGGCTCGTGGACAATGAGCAGTTCTTC	TRBV24-1	few	TRBJ2-1	NA
CASGSEGALKYNEQFF	TGTGCTAGTGGTTCGGAGGGGGCACTAAAGTACAATGAGCAGTTCTTC	TRBV12-5	many	TRBJ2-1	NA
CASSDGQGRPKNIQYF	TGTGCCAGCAGTGATGGACAGGGTCGGCCCAAAAACATTCAGTACTTC	TRBV2	NA	TRBJ2-4	TRBD1
CASSHLHTQYF	TGTGCCAGTAGTCACCTCCATACGCAGTATTTT	TRBV19	many	TRBJ2-3	NA
CATSDLGQQETQYF	TGTGCCACCAGTGACCTGGGACAGCAAGAGACCCAGTACTTC	TRBV24-1	many	TRBJ2-5	TRBD1
CASHSTDTQYF	TGCGCCAGCCATAGCACAGATACGCAGTATTTT	TRBV5-1	many	TRBJ2-3	NA
CASSLDTRTGELFF	TGTGCCAGCAGTTTAGACACGAGAACCGGGGAGCTGTTTTTT	TRBV6-5	many	TRBJ2-2	NA
CVSSARVPYNSPLHF	TGTGTCAGCAGCGCCAGGGTCCCCTATAATTCACCCCTCCACTTT	TRBV2	NA	TRBJ1-6	NA
CASSTGEGYNEQFF	TGTGCCAGCAGTACAGGGGAGGGCTACAATGAGCAGTTCTTC	TRBV2	once	TRBJ2-1	NA
CASSLGTGASNQPQHF	TGTGCCAGCAGCTTAGGGACAGGGGCTAGCAATCAGCCCCAGCATTTT	TRBV7-9	NA	TRBJ1-5	TRBD1
CASSEVAGGLQETQYF	TGCGCCAGCAGTGAGGTTGCGGGAGGACTCCAAGAGACCCAGTACTTC	TRBV10-2	NA	TRBJ2-5	TRBD2
CSGLLAGGFREQFF	TGCAGTGGTTTACTAGCGGGGGGATTTCGGGAGCAGTTCTTC	TRBV20-1	many	TRBJ2-1	TRBD2
CAISERTGELFF	TGTGCCATCAGCGAGCGCACCGGGGAGCTGTTTTTT	TRBV10-3	NA	TRBJ2-2	NA
CASSLALWGGRDHSYEQYF	TGTGCCAGCAGCTTAGCCCTGTGGGGCGGCCGGGACCACTCCTACGAGCAGTACTTC	TRBV7-9	many	TRBJ2-7	NA
CSASSPDIYGYTF	TGCAGTGCTAGTTCCCCGGACATCTATGGCTACACCTTC	TRBV20-1	few	TRBJ1-2	NA
CSARDPRAPSYEQYF	TGCAGTGCTAGAGATCCCCGGGCCCCCTCCTACGAGCAGTACTTC	TRBV20-1	many	TRBJ2-7	NA
CASSIDKAERSSYEQYF	TGTGCCAGTAGTATAGATAAGGCGGAGCGCAGCTCCTACGAGCAGTACTTC	TRBV19	NA	TRBJ2-7	NA
CASSTRPGLNTGELFF	TGTGCCAGCAGCACCCGACCAGGACTGAACACCGGGGAGCTGTTTTTT	TRBV11-1	NA	TRBJ2-2	NA
CASSFQGQGIDNEQFF	TGCGCCAGCAGCTTCCAAGGACAGGGGATCGACAATGAGCAGTTCTTC	TRBV5-1	many	TRBJ2-1	TRBD1
CASSPKQVNSYEQYF	TGTGCCAGCAGCCCAAAACAGGTTAACTCCTACGAGCAGTACTTC	TRBV14	many	TRBJ2-7	NA
CSAEKGQPVGYTF	TGCAGTGCAGAAAAGGGACAGCCGGTCGGCTACACCTTC	TRBV20-1	many	TRBJ1-2	TRBD1
CASSSQTETYEQYF	TGTGCCAGCAGCTCTCAGACAGAAACCTACGAGCAGTACTTC	TRBV7-2	many	TRBJ2-7	NA
CSVRGFANEKLFF	TGCAGCGTTCGGGGATTTGCTAATGAAAAACTGTTTTTT	TRBV29-1	many	TRBJ1-4	NA
CSADLNRANTEAFF	TGCAGCGCCGACCTTAATCGCGCGAACACTGAAGCTTTCTTT	TRBV29-1	NA	TRBJ1-1	NA
CASNDRDSNQPQHF	TGTGCCAGCAACGACAGGGATAGCAATCAGCCCCAGCATTTT	TRBV2	many	TRBJ1-5	TRBD1
CASSEMRRIDLYEQYF	TGTGCCAGCAGTGAAATGAGGCGGATCGACCTTTACGAGCAGTACTTC	TRBV2	many	TRBJ2-7	NA
CASSLTFNSPLHF	TGTGCCAGCAGTCTCACGTTTAATTCACCCCTCCACTTT	TRBV28	few	TRBJ1-6	NA
CASSLGWDNEQFF	TGTGCCAGCAGCTTAGGCTGGGACAATGAGCAGTTCTTC	TRBV7-3	many	TRBJ2-1	NA
CASCGGASYEQYF	TGTGCCAGCTGTGGTGGGGCCTCCTACGAGCAGTACTTC	TRBV7-9	few	TRBJ2-7	NA
CSADRTDRANYGYTF	TGCAGTGCTGACCGTACGGACAGAGCTAACTATGGCTACACCTTC	TRBV20-1	many	TRBJ1-2	NA
CASSYITDTQYF	TGTGCCAGCAGTTACATTACAGATACGCAGTATTTT	TRBV11-2	NA	TRBJ2-3	NA
CASSLEAGSGETQYF	TGTGCCAGCAGCTTAGAAGCAGGGTCGGGGGAGACCCAGTACTTC	TRBV7-7	many	TRBJ2-5	NA
CAISEGESQETQYF	TGTGCCATCAGTGAGGGAGAGTCGCAAGAGACCCAGTACTTC	TRBV10-3	NA	TRBJ2-5	NA
CASSSDPGTGELFF	TGTGCCAGCAGCTCCGACCCGGGCACCGGGGAGCTGTTTTTT	TRBV7-2	many	TRBJ2-2	NA
CASNDGLAAFF	TGTGCCAGCAACGATGGGCTTGCAGCTTTCTTT	TRBV3-1	NA	TRBJ1-1	NA
CASTTNWWGDYEQYF	TGTGCCAGCACCACCAATTGGTGGGGGGACTACGAGCAGTACTTC	TRBV5-6	many	TRBJ2-7	NA
CAISDTTGNTEAFF	TGTGCCATCAGTGATACCACCGGGAACACTGAAGCTTTCTTT	TRBV10-3	NA	TRBJ1-1	NA
CASSLPGGGMNTEAFF	TGTGCCAGCAGCCTTCCCGGGGGGGGAATGAACACTGAAGCTTTCTTT	TRBV7-8	many	TRBJ1-1	NA
CATSRGRDETQYF	TGTGCCACCAGCAGGGGGAGGGACGAGACCCAGTACTTC	TRBV15	few	TRBJ2-5	TRBD2
CASSDSEGGQETQYF	TGTGCCAGCAGTGACTCCGAAGGGGGGCAAGAGACCCAGTACTTC	TRBV6-4	NA	TRBJ2-5	NA
CASSLVAGATEAFF	TGTGCCAGCAGCTTAGTAGCAGGGGCCACCGAAGCTTTCTTT	TRBV7-3	NA	TRBJ1-1	NA